This TCR beta chain was retrieved from a study of T cell responses to AZD1222 COVID-19 vaccine. General study points: After two AZD1222 doses, spike-specific TCR breadth and depth rose versus day 0. Only after the peak T cell response were repertoires sampled. Females made up more of the donors, who were largely white British, and clonal diversity may have come out too low.

As for this clone: The antigen is undetermined.

TCRdb's copy holds only in-frame clones and misses some; the assay was immunoSEQ multiplex PCR. The sample lists more than 75,000 clones; under 90% were seen once. In germline, CDR1 is MNHEY, CDR2 SVGEGT. Trimming left V 2 bases short and J 4 bases short, with 20 bases between. There are 17 residues in the CDR3. V is TRBV6-2 or TRBV6-3 and J is TRBJ2-5; D possibly corresponds to TRBD1 (6 bases). The source material was peripheral blood, sampled on day 0 of AZD1222 vaccination. The sequence was collected from an adult in good health. CDR3 DNA: TGTGCCAGCAGTTACCCTTGGAAGGGCCAAGGGGGAGAGACCCAGTACTTC. Protein sequence: CASSYPWKGQGGETQYF.